This T cell receptor (beta chain) was found in a study of CD8+ T cells in alopecia areata. V lost 7 bases to trimming and J lost 3 bases, with 10 bases between them. Germline V CDR1 and CDR2: SGHDT, YYEEEE. The CDR3 has 12 amino acids. Isolated RNA was reverse transcribed into cDNA used as the sequencing template. Profiled with immunoSEQ multiplex PCR; TCRdb holds only in-frame clones, not every one. The sample includes 100,000 to 130,000 clones, 50% to 60% of them seen just once. Material for sequencing was NKG2D-low CD8+ T cells sorted from blood. This chain links TRBV5-6 with TRBJ1-2; no firm D call. The receptor was isolated from a human donor with alopecia areata. The CDR3 region is CASLSGDYGYTF. CDR3 nucleotides: TGTGCCAGCCTAAGCGGGGACTATGGCTACACCTTC.